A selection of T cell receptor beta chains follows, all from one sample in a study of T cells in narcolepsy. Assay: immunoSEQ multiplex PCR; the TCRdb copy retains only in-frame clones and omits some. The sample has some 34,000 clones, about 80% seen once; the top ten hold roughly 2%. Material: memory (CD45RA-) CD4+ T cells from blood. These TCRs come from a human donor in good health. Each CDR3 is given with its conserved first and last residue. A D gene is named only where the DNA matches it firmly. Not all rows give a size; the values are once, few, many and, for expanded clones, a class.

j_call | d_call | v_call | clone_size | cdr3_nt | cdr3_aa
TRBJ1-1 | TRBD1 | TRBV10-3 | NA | TGTGCCATCTCTGGACAGGGCAGAAACACTGAAGCTTTCTTT | CAISGQGRNTEAFF
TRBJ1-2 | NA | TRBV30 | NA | TGTGCCTGGACCAGGGTAGACTATGGCTACACCTTC | CAWTRVDYGYTF
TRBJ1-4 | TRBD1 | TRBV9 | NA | TGTGCCAGCAGCGTAGCACCGGGACAGGTTAATGAAAAACTGTTTTTT | CASSVAPGQVNEKLFF
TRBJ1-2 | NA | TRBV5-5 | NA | TGTGCCAGCAGCCCCTTCCAGGCAGGATTCTATGGCTACACCTTC | CASSPFQAGFYGYTF
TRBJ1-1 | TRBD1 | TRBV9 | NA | TGTGCCAGCAGCGCGCTAAGGGACAGCGAAGCTTTCTTT | CASSALRDSEAFF
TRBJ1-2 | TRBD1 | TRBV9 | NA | TGTGCCAGCAGCGCCGGGACAGGGCCCTATGGCTACACCTTC | CASSAGTGPYGYTF
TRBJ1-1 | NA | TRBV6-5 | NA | TGTGCCAGCAGTAGGACTAACACTGAAGCTTTCTTT | CASSRTNTEAFF
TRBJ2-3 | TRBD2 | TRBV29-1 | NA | TGCAGCGTTGTGAAAAGCGGGGGCCGGGATACGCAGTATTTT | CSVVKSGGRDTQYF
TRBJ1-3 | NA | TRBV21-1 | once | TGTGCCACGGACAGGGACTGCTCTGGAAACACCATATATTTT | CATDRDCSGNTIYF
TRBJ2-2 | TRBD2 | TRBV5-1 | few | TGCGCCAGCAGCTTGGCCAGACTAGCGGGAGGGCCAGGCACCGGGGAGCTGTTTTTT | CASSLARLAGGPGTGELFF
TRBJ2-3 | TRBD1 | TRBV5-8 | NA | TGTGCCAGCAGCTTGGGGCAGGGGGAGACAGATACGCAGTATTTT | CASSLGQGETDTQYF
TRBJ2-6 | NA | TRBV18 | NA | TGTGCCAGCTCACCAAATGAACAGAGGGCCAACGTCCTGACTTTC | CASSPNEQRANVLTF
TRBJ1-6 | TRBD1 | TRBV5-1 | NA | TGCGCCAGCAAAGTACAGGGGACCCATAATTCACCCCTCCACTTT | CASKVQGTHNSPLHF
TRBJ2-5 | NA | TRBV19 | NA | TGTGCCAGTAGTATTCTCGGCCGGCAAGAGACCCAGTACTTC | CASSILGRQETQYF
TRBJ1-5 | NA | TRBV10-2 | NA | TGCGCCAGCAGTGAGTCCGGAGGGGGCAATCAGCCCCAGCATTTT | CASSESGGGNQPQHF
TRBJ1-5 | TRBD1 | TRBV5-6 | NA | TGTGCCAGCAGCCTATACGACAGGGTAACCGATCAGCCCCAGCATTTT | CASSLYDRVTDQPQHF
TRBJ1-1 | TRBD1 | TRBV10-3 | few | TGTGCCACGGGCGGGACAGGGTTGACTGAAGCTTTCTTT | CATGGTGLTEAFF
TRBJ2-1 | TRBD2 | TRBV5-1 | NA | TGCGCCAGCAGCTCTGGGACTAGCGGGGACAGCTCCTACAATGAGCAGTTCTTC | CASSSGTSGDSSYNEQFF
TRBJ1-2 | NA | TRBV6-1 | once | TGTGCCAGCAGTGAAGCCGGCGTCTATGGCTACACCTTC | CASSEAGVYGYTF
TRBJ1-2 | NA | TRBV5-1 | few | TGCGCCAGCAGCCCGGACAGAGTCTATGGCTACACCTTC | CASSPDRVYGYTF
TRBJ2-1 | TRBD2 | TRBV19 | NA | TGTGCCAGTAGTATGATCCGAGGAGCGGGAGTCGATGATGAGCAGTTCTTC | CASSMIRGAGVDDEQFF
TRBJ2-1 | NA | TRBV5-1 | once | TGCGCCAGCAGCTTGGCTGGAAACAATGAGCAGTTCTTC | CASSLAGNNEQFF
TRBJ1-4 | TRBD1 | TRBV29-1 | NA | TGCAGCGTTATACCGGGACAGGGGAACGAAAAACTGTTTTTT | CSVIPGQGNEKLFF
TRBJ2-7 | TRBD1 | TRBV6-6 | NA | TGTGCCAGCAGTTACTCGGACAGGCGATCCTACGAGCAGTACTTC | CASSYSDRRSYEQYF
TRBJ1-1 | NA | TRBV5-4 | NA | TGTGCCAGCAGCCGGGTAGGAGGGTACACTGAAGCTTTCTTT | CASSRVGGYTEAFF
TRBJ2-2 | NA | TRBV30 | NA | TGTGCCTGGAGCAGGACAGCCACCGGGGAGCTGTTTTTT | CAWSRTATGELFF